This T cell receptor beta chain was sequenced in a study of blood T cell repertoires in COVID-19. Generated by immunoSEQ multiplex PCR, the TCRdb table keeps only in-frame clones and is missing some. The sample lists roughly 50,000 clones, about 89% seen once, with around 18% in the top ten. Trimming pared 7 bases from V and 0 bases from J, leaving 21 bases between. There are 17 residues in the CDR3. CDR1 and CDR2 (germline): LNHDA, SQIVND (reference sequence). The chain couples TRBV19 to TRBJ1-2, with D maybe TRBD1 (5 bases). The TCR comes from a human donor in a cohort sampled during active COVID-19. Material: peripheral blood. CDR3 nucleotide sequence: TGTGCCAGTAAAAGGGCGGGACGGTCGAGAGCTAACTATGGCTACACCTTC. Its translation: CASKRAGRSRANYGYTF.